These 24 T cell receptor beta chains originate from one sample sequenced in a study of vaccination effects on CD4 cells after COVID-19. ViraFEST used viral peptide pools to expand antigen-specific CD4+ T cells before sequencing. Cultured cells yielded isolated CD4+ T cells after approximately nine days. The table came from immunoSEQ multiplex PCR; TCRdb's copy has only in-frame clones and leaves some out. Of about 22,000 clones listed, approximately 73% are singletons. No cognate antigen is known for these TCRs. Specimen: CD4+ T cells from PBMCs cultured with HCoV-229E spike peptides, collected before COVID-19 vaccination. The receptor source for this set is a human donor who received a COVID-19 vaccine.

The chain combines TRBV30 with TRBJ2-2, with D unclear. Germline CDR1 GTSNPN, CDR2 SVGIG (reference sequence). There are 13 residues in the CDR3. The ends were cut back, 0 bases at V and 3 bases at J, with 5 bases in the middle. The DNA for the CDR3 is TGTGCCTGGAGTGTAGGGCACACCGGGGAGCTGTTTTTT. Its translation: CAWSVGHTGELFF.

The rearrangement links TRBV2 to TRBJ1-6, with unresolved D. Germline lookup yields CDR1 SNHLY and CDR2 FYNNEI. The CDR3 loop spans 13 amino acids. Trimming took 0 bases from V and 16 from J, leaving 13 bases between them. CDR3 sequence reads: CASSEALTGPLHF. Written as DNA, the CDR3 is TGTGCCAGCAGTGAAGCCCTGACCGGACCACTCCACTTT. Variable domain in full (rest from reference TRBV2 and TRBJ1-6): EPEVTQTPSHQVTQMGQEVILRCVPISNHLYFYWYRQILGQKVEFLVSFYNNEISEKSEIFDDQFSVERPDGSNFTLKIRSTKLEDSAMYFCASSEALTGPLHFGNGTRLTVT.

The chain joins TRBV9 to TRBJ2-1, with a weak D call TRBD2 (6 bases). The CDR3 runs 15 residues. Deletions cut 6 bases from V and 1 base from J, with 14 bases between. CDR1 is SGDLS, CDR2 YYNGEE, per germline. The CDR3 protein is CASTLGSTSYNEQFF. The CDR3 nucleotides are TGTGCCAGCACCCTCGGGAGTACGTCCTACAATGAGCAGTTCTTC. The full variable domain, completed using reference TRBV9 and TRBJ2-1, is DSGVTQTPKHLITATGQRVTLRCSPRSGDLSVYWYQQSLDQGLQFLIQYYNGEERAKGNILERFSAQQFPDLHSELNLSSLELGDSALYFCASTLGSTSYNEQFFGPGTRLTVL.

The sample holds a few counts of this clone. V is TRBV7-2 and J is TRBJ1-2; 7 positions match TRBD1. The CDR3 is made up of 14 amino acids. The junction had 4 bases not matched to a gene; V was cut back by 1 base and J by 5 bases. CDR1 is SGHTA, CDR2 FQGNSA, per germline. The CDR3 spells CASSLETGLYGYTF. The CDR3 DNA reads as TGTGCCAGCAGCTTAGAGACAGGGCTTTATGGCTACACCTTC.

The J gene is TRBJ1-3, the V gene TRBV6-5, with D unclear. The CDR3 totals 12 residues. V lost 7 bases, J lost 7 bases, and 11 bases lay in between. Germline CDR1 reads MNHEY; CDR2 reads SVGAGI. The CDR3 region has the DNA TGTGCCAGCACTATCGTAGGGAACACCATATATTTT. This translates into CASTIVGNTIYF.

The table lists this clone with a count of one. This chain's CDR3 is CASSDLAGGPDTQYF. The DNA of the CDR3 is TGTGCCAGCAGTGACTTAGCGGGAGGGCCAGATACGCAGTATTTT. The chain couples TRBV6-4 to TRBJ2-3; 11 bases fit TRBD2. CDR3 size: 15 residues. Trimming took 1 base from V and 4 from J; bases not matched to a gene: 1. Per the germline V gene, CDR1 is MRHNA and CDR2 is SNTAGT.

V and J are TRBV2 and TRBJ1-1; D perhaps matches TRBD1 (5 bases). The CDR3 spans 15 residues. Germline V CDR1 and CDR2: SNHLY, FYNNEI. Trimming stripped 8 bases from V and 9 bases from J, with 25 bases between. Written as DNA, the CDR3 is TGTGCCAGCCGCAACCCCCCCAGGGAAGAGAGCCAAGCTTTCTTT. Its translation: CASRNPPREESQAFF.

This clone was detected a few times. The genes are TRBV30 and TRBJ1-1, with TRBD1 as a possible D gene (6 bases). Trimming removed 5 bases from V and 2 bases from J, with 12 bases in between. CDR3 length equals 13 residues. The germline gives CDR1 GTSNPN, CDR2 SVGIG (reference sequence). Here the CDR3 reads CAWDRKTNTEAFF. The CDR3 nucleotides are TGTGCCTGGGACAGGAAAACAAACACTGAAGCTTTCTTT.

The chain recombines TRBV15 with TRBJ1-2; no definite D call. The CDR3 is 14 residues long. CDR1 and CDR2 from the germline V gene are LNHNV and YYDKDF (reference sequence). V was shortened by 0 bases and J by 7 bases, with 12 bases between the two germline ends. The CDR3 DNA reads TGTGCCACCAGCAGAGATCGAGGCTTGGGTGGCTACACCTTC. This encodes CATSRDRGLGGYTF. Full variable domain (remainder filled in from reference TRBV15 and TRBJ1-2): DAMVIQNPRYQVTQFGKPVTLSCSQTLNHNVMYWYQQKSSQAPKLLFHYYDKDFNNEADTPDNFQSRRPNTSFCFLDIRSPGLGDTAMYLCATSRDRGLGGYTFGSGTRLTVV.

The chain has TRBV29-1 and TRBJ1-2; 8 positions match TRBD1. CDR1 and CDR2 (germline): SQVTM, ANQGSEA. The CDR3 runs 14 residues. V trimming: 3 bases; J trimming: 7 bases; junction bases outside the gene matches: 10. The CDR3 sequence is CSVESGQGASGYTF. CDR3 in DNA: TGCAGCGTTGAGTCTGGTCAGGGGGCAAGTGGCTACACCTTC.

The chain is built from TRBV18 and TRBJ2-1; the D is unclear. Trimming pared 3 bases from V and 10 bases from J, leaving 10 bases between. Looked up from germline, CDR1 is KGHSH and CDR2 is LQKENI. CDR3 length: 12 residues. The CDR3 coding sequence is TGTGCCAGCTCACCGTCGAGTCGAGAGCAGTTCTTC. Its translation is CASSPSSREQFF.

V and J are TRBV6-5 and TRBJ2-7; D gene ambiguous. Trimming stripped 8 bases from V and 2 bases from J, with 16 bases between. Per germline, CDR1 MNHEY and CDR2 SVGAGI. This CDR3 has 14 residues. CDR3: CASVLVPETYEQYF. In DNA form, the CDR3 reads TGTGCCAGCGTCCTTGTACCGGAGACCTACGAGCAGTACTTC.

This clone was picked up one time. The CDR3 is CASSDSDRGEQYF. The CDR3 coding sequence is TGTGCCAGCAGTGACTCGGACAGGGGCGAGCAGTACTTC. The chain has TRBV6-4 and TRBJ2-7, with TRBD1 identical over 9 bases. The ends lost 0 bases at V and 6 bases at J; junction bases unmatched: 0. This CDR3 region has 13 residues. From germline, CDR1 is MRHNA and CDR2 SNTAGT.

The V and J genes are TRBV4-1 and TRBJ1-3, with TRBD1 as a possible D gene (5 bases). This CDR3 is built from 15 residues. Between the trimmed V and J ends, which lost 1 base and 1 base, there was a span of 8 bases. The germline V gene encodes CDR1 MGHRA and CDR2 YSYEKL. This CDR3 is CASSQAGGSGNTIYF. The DNA for the CDR3 is TGCGCCAGCAGCCAAGCGGGGGGATCTGGAAACACCATATATTTT.

In its sample, this clone is medium-sized (0.01 to 0.1%). The genes are TRBV9 and TRBJ1-2; tentative D call: TRBD1 (6 bases). Germline V gives CDR1 SGDLS, CDR2 YYNGEE. The CDR3 length is 14 residues. V dropped 4 bases and J dropped 4 bases, with 14 bases sitting between them. CDR3 sequence (DNA): TGTGCCAGCAGCCCCCCGACCAGGGGCTATGGCTACACCTTC. Translated, it gives CASSPPTRGYGYTF.

V usage is TRBV4-1 and J usage is TRBJ1-5; possible D gene TRBD1, 6 bases. Germline V gene data show CDR1 as MGHRA and CDR2 as YSYEKL. V lost 3 bases, J lost 2 bases, and 17 bases lay in between. This CDR3 has 17 residues. The CDR3: CASSHPPGGGRNQPQHF. The DNA for the CDR3 is TGCGCCAGCAGCCATCCACCCGGGGGGGGCCGCAATCAGCCCCAGCATTTT.

This clone showed up just once. The chain combines TRBV6-5 with TRBJ1-1; D gene uncertain. Germline assignment: CDR1 MNHEY and CDR2 SVGAGI. The CDR3 length is 15 residues. Trimming shortened V by 0 bases and J by 0 bases, and 8 bases separated the two germline ends. The CDR3 sequence: CASSYSGRVNTEAFF. The CDR3 DNA reads as TGTGCCAGCAGTTACTCGGGTAGGGTGAACACTGAAGCTTTCTTT.

The chain links TRBV7-9 to TRBJ2-5; 7 bases match TRBD1. Germline V gene sequence: CDR1 SEHNR, CDR2 FQNEAQ (reference sequence). The CDR3 length is 12 residues. Losses at the gene ends were 3 bases for V and 5 bases for J; bases not matched to a gene: 0. CDR3 protein: CASSLDRETQYF. CDR3 in DNA: TGTGCCAGCAGCTTGGACAGGGAGACCCAGTACTTC. Combining the CDR3 with reference TRBV7-9 and TRBJ2-5 gives the whole variable domain DTGVSQNPRHKITKRGQNVTFRCDPISEHNRLYWYRQTLGQGPEFLTYFQNEAQLEKSRLLSDRFSAERPKGSFSTLEIQRTEQGDSAMYLCASSLDRETQYFGPGTRLLVL.

This clone has just a few counts. The chain uses TRBV9 and TRBJ1-5; possibly TRBD1 for D (6 bases). The CDR3 loop spans 15 amino acids. CDR1 and CDR2 from the germline V gene are SGDLS and YYNGEE. With 3 bases removed from V and 1 base from J, the gap between germline ends came to 11 bases. The CDR3 here is CASSEGDLSNQPQHF. The CDR3 DNA reads as TGTGCCAGCAGCGAGGGGGACTTGAGCAATCAGCCCCAGCATTTT.

V gene TRBV19 combines with J gene TRBJ1-4; TRBD1 might be the D (5 bases). Trimming shortened V by 5 bases and J by 4 bases, and 14 bases separated the two germline ends. The germline gives CDR1 LNHDA, CDR2 SQIVND (reference sequence). The CDR3 totals 15 residues. In nucleotides, the CDR3 is TGTGCCAGTAGTCCGCAGACAGAGAGTAATGAAAAACTGTTTTTT. Translation gives CASSPQTESNEKLFF. The full variable domain, with the rest looked up from reference TRBV19 and TRBJ1-4, is DGGITQSPKYLFRKEGQNVTLSCEQNLNHDAMYWYRQDPGQGLRLIYYSQIVNDFQKGDIAEGYSVSREKKESFPLTVTSAQKNPTAFYLCASSPQTESNEKLFFGSGTQLSVL.

The chain combines TRBV4-2 with TRBJ1-6, with 9 positions matching TRBD1. The CDR3 totals 16 residues. With V trimmed by 3 bases and J by 6 bases, 6 bases remained unmatched. Per germline, CDR1 LGHNA and CDR2 YNFKEQ. CDR3 DNA sequence: TGTGCCAGCAGCCATACAGGGGGCACGCGTAATTCACCCCTCCACTTT. Amino acid sequence: CASSHTGGTRNSPLHF.

This CDR3 reads CASSLVLQGAEEQYF. DNA for the CDR3: TGTGCCAGCAGCTTGGTTCTACAGGGGGCAGAAGAGCAGTACTTC. The chain is built from TRBV5-8 and TRBJ2-7, with TRBD1 identical over 9 bases. V was pared by 0 bases and J by 7 bases, with 8 bases of the junction left unmatched. The CDR3 is 15 residues long. Germline V gives CDR1 SGHTS, CDR2 YDEGEE.

The genes are TRBV25-1 and TRBJ1-6; 8 bases map to TRBD1. The CDR3 is made up of 16 amino acids. CDR1 is MGHDK, CDR2 SYGVNS, per germline. Trimming removed 3 bases from V and 10 bases from J; junction bases left unmatched: 11. CDR3 sequence reads: CASSDHGGQDESPLHF. The DNA of the CDR3 is TGTGCCAGCAGTGACCACGGGGGACAGGACGAATCACCCCTCCACTTT.

The chain links TRBV5-1 to TRBJ1-3, with TRBD1 matching 8 bases. V lost 0 bases to trimming and J lost 0 bases; unmatched junction nucleotides: 11. Germline V CDR1 and CDR2: SGHRS, YFSETQ. The CDR3 is 19 amino acids. The CDR3 DNA follows: TGCGCCAGCAGCTTGGGTGGGTCCCGGACAGGGACCTCTGGAAACACCATATATTTT. Translation gives CASSLGGSRTGTSGNTIYF.